These 5 T cell receptor beta chains came from one sample sequenced in a study of glioma-infiltrating T cells after dendritic cell vaccination. The time point here: after dendritic cell vaccination, including at tumor progression/relapse. The assay was immunoSEQ multiplex PCR, and TCRdb's table has in-frame clones only and misses some. The sample lists over 90,000 clones, around 80% occurring once. Sequences were derived from blood, sampled after dendritic cell vaccination. These TCRs come from a human donor with glioblastoma.

The chain recombines TRBV18 with TRBJ2-5; no firm D call. CDR3 length: 12 residues. Germline V gives CDR1 KGHSH, CDR2 LQKENI. V was trimmed by 3 bases and J by 0 bases, leaving 2 bases between them. The CDR3 region is CASSPDQETQYF. As DNA, the CDR3 is TGTGCCAGCTCACCCGACCAAGAGACCCAGTACTTC.

The table lists this clone with a count of one. The V gene is TRBV6-5, the J gene TRBJ2-2, with 11 bases matching TRBD2. V gave up 5 bases and J gave up 1 base; unmatched junction bases: 0. This CDR3 has 15 amino acids. Germline V gene lookup returns CDR1 MNHEY and CDR2 SVGAGI. In nucleotides, the CDR3 is TGTGCCAGCAGTCTAGCGGGAGGGAACACCGGGGAGCTGTTTTTT. This gives the protein CASSLAGGNTGELFF.

J is TRBJ1-2 and V is TRBV30; tentative D call: TRBD1 (5 bases). This CDR3 is 12 amino acids long. CDR1 and CDR2 (germline): GTSNPN, SVGIG (reference sequence). V was cut by 5 bases and J by 7 bases, with 14 bases left in between. CDR3: CAWLRQGSGYTF. The CDR3 DNA reads TGTGCCTGGTTACGCCAGGGAAGTGGCTACACCTTC. Using reference TRBV30 and TRBJ1-2 for the parts outside the CDR3, the full variable domain is SQTIHQWPATLVQPVGSPLSLECTVEGTSNPNLYWYRQAAGRGLQLLFYSVGIGQISSEVPQNLSASRPQDRQFILSSKKLLLSDSGFYLCAWLRQGSGYTFGSGTRLTVV.

This chain uses TRBV5-1 with TRBJ1-3; D is ambiguous. The CDR3 length is 16 residues. Trimming stripped 0 bases from V and 0 bases from J, with 10 bases between. Germline V gene lookup returns CDR1 SGHRS and CDR2 YFSETQ. CDR3 region: CASSLASRSSGNTIYF. CDR3 coding DNA: TGCGCCAGCAGCTTGGCCTCTCGGAGCTCTGGAAACACCATATATTTT. The complete variable domain, with remaining parts taken from reference TRBV5-1 and TRBJ1-3, reads KAGVTQTPRYLIKTRGQQVTLSCSPISGHRSVSWYQQTPGQGLQFLFEYFSETQRNKGNFPGRFSGRQFSNSRSEMNVSTLELGDSALYLCASSLASRSSGNTIYFGEGSWLTVV.

V gene TRBV30 combines with J gene TRBJ1-1; D is undetermined. V was shortened by 5 bases and J by 0 bases, with 10 bases between the two germline ends. CDR3 size: 13 residues. Looked up from germline, CDR1 is GTSNPN and CDR2 is SVGIG (reference sequence). The CDR3 is CAWGIGVNTEAFF. In DNA, the CDR3 is TGTGCCTGGGGGATCGGGGTGAACACTGAAGCTTTCTTT.